This entry lists 15 T cell receptor beta chains sequenced from one sample in a study of shared clonotypes between healthy human individuals. TCRdb's table, derived via immunoSEQ multiplex PCR, lists solely in-frame clones and lacks some. Of over 2 million clones in the sample, around 90% were seen once. Sequencing input: naive CD4+ T cells from PBMCs. Indicated subset: CD45RA+ positively selected. These receptors originate from a man aged 18-30 years in good health. Some clones in this sample may be carry-over from other donors' samples.

This clone came up once. The J gene is TRBJ1-1, the V gene TRBV5-1; D may be TRBD1 (6 bases). This CDR3 has 14 residues. The germline V gene encodes CDR1 SGHRS and CDR2 YFSETQ. V was cut by 4 bases and J by 0 bases, with 10 bases left in between. CDR3 amino acids: CASSTGHLNTEAFF. The CDR3 DNA reads as TGCGCCAGCAGCACGGGACATCTGAACACTGAAGCTTTCTTT.

Remarks on this clone: Different DNA sequences within this sample yield the same CDR3. The rearrangement joins TRBV5-1 to TRBJ2-2; maybe TRBD2 (6 bases). CDR1 and CDR2 (germline): SGHRS, YFSETQ. V dropped 2 bases and J dropped 1 base, with 12 bases sitting between them. There are 16 residues in the CDR3. CDR3 region: CASSLIAGLNTGELFF. CDR3 DNA sequence: TGCGCCAGCAGCTTAATCGCGGGATTGAACACCGGGGAGCTGTTTTTT.

The V call is TRBV11-2, the J call TRBJ2-6; 9 positions agree with TRBD1. CDR1 and CDR2 (germline): SGHAT, FQNNGV. V was pared by 0 bases and J by 1 base, with 7 bases of the junction left unmatched. This CDR3 has 19 amino acids. CDR3 sequence reads: CASSLETGGLRSGANVLTF. DNA for the CDR3: TGTGCCAGCAGCTTAGAAACAGGGGGCCTTAGGTCTGGGGCCAACGTCCTGACTTTC. The variable domain in full, with the rest retrieved from reference TRBV11-2 and TRBJ2-6, is EAGVAQSPRYKIIEKRQSVAFWCNPISGHATLYWYQQILGQGPKLLIQFQNNGVVDDSQLPKDRFSAERLKGVDSTLKIQPAKLEDSAVYLCASSLETGGLRSGANVLTFGAGSRLTVL.

The V call is TRBV5-1, the J call TRBJ2-2, with 7 bases that match TRBD1. The trim removed 2 bases at V and 5 bases at J, leaving 6 bases unmatched. The germline CDR1 and CDR2 sequences are SGHRS and YFSETQ. The CDR3 is made up of 15 amino acids. CDR3 nucleotides: TGCGCCAGCAGCTTCCAACCAGGGGGTACCGGGGAGCTGTTTTTT. Its protein is CASSFQPGGTGELFF.

As to this clone: This CDR3 is also generated by other DNA sequences in the sample. The chain employs TRBV4-1 and TRBJ2-1, with D unclear. The germline V gene has CDR1 MGHRA and CDR2 YSYEKL. The length of the CDR3 is 15 residues. Between the trimmed V and J ends, which lost 2 bases and 2 bases, there was a span of 10 bases. The CDR3 DNA reads TGCGCCAGCAGCCAATTAGGATTGGCCTACAATGAGCAGTTCTTC. Protein sequence: CASSQLGLAYNEQFF.

The chain uses TRBV7-2 and TRBJ2-5; 15 nucleotides align to TRBD2. CDR3 length: 16 residues. CDR1 is SGHTA and CDR2 is FQGNSA in the germline V gene. V shed 5 bases and J 5 bases; nucleotides not matched to a gene: 6. DNA of the CDR3: TGTGCCAGCAGCCGGACTAGCGGGAGGGCCCCCGAGACCCAGTACTTC. Its translation: CASSRTSGRAPETQYF.

The chain combines TRBV11-2 with TRBJ1-4; D is uncertain. Germline V CDR1 and CDR2: SGHAT, FQNNGV. The CDR3 extends over 12 amino acids. Trimming took off 4 bases at V and 8 bases at J, with 8 bases between the two ends. CDR3 DNA sequence: TGTGCCAGCAGCTGGGGTCGGGAAAAACTGTTTTTT. Its protein is CASSWGREKLFF.

This rearrangement joins TRBV4-1 to TRBJ1-4, with D possibly being TRBD1 (5 bases). This CDR3 is built from 16 residues. The V end was cut by 0 bases, the J end by 8 bases, with 16 bases between. Germline V gene lookup returns CDR1 MGHRA and CDR2 YSYEKL. The CDR3 DNA reads as TGCGCCAGCAGCCAAGATGGGAAACGGGGGAGGGAAAAACTGTTTTTT. Amino acid sequence: CASSQDGKRGREKLFF.

As regards this clone: The sample holds other DNA sequences that translate to the same CDR3. The V call is TRBV7-2, the J call TRBJ2-7; D unresolved. The CDR3 spans 11 residues. Germline lookup yields CDR1 SGHTA and CDR2 FQGNSA. Deletions cut 3 bases from V and 3 bases from J, with 3 bases between. The CDR3 here is CASSLVYEQYF. CDR3 in DNA: TGTGCCAGCAGCTTGGTCTACGAGCAGTACTTC. The full variable domain, in which reference TRBV7-2 and TRBJ2-7 provide the parts outside the CDR3, is GAGVSQSPSNKVTEKGKDVELRCDPISGHTALYWYRQSLGQGLEFLIYFQGNSAPDKSGLPSDRFSAERTGGSVSTLTIQRTQQEDSAVYLCASSLVYEQYFGPGTRLTVT.

This chain joins TRBV7-2 and TRBJ1-1, with a possible D match to TRBD1 (6 bases). The ends were cut back, 6 bases at V and 1 base at J, with 15 bases in the middle. CDR1 SGHTA and CDR2 FQGNSA come from the germline V gene. The CDR3 runs to 15 residues. CDR3 in amino acids: CASRFGQTQNTEAFF. DNA for the CDR3: TGTGCCAGCAGATTCGGACAGACCCAGAACACTGAAGCTTTCTTT.

The chain recombines TRBV11-3 with TRBJ2-5; 11 bases map to TRBD2. CDR3 length: 17 residues. Losses at the gene ends were 3 bases for V and 4 bases for J; bases not matched to a gene: 10. CDR1 and CDR2 from the germline V gene are SGHNT and YENEEA. In nucleotides, the CDR3 is TGTGCCAGCAGCTTTACTAGCGGGAGTGCGGGCCCAGAGACCCAGTACTTC. It yields the protein CASSFTSGSAGPETQYF.

Only one count was recorded for this clone. The chain couples TRBV9 to TRBJ2-3, with TRBD2 matching over 13 bases. The CDR3 covers 17 residues. Germline V gene sequence: CDR1 SGDLS, CDR2 YYNGEE. V was clipped by 2 bases and J by 5 bases; unmatched bases: 8. In nucleotides, the CDR3 is TGTGCCAGCAGCGTTAGAGGACTAGCGGGAGCAGGAGATACGCAGTATTTT. Translating it yields CASSVRGLAGAGDTQYF.

Worth noting for this clone: This sample also contains other DNA sequences that code for the same CDR3. The chain is built from TRBV6-5 and TRBJ2-7; D is ambiguous. This CDR3 spans 13 amino acids. V was clipped by 0 bases and J by 2 bases, with 5 bases between them. Germline assignment: CDR1 MNHEY and CDR2 SVGAGI. CDR3 region: CASSYSGPYEQYF. For the CDR3, the DNA is TGTGCCAGCAGTTACTCTGGGCCCTACGAGCAGTACTTC.

This chain connects TRBV5-4 to TRBJ1-4, with D possibly being TRBD1 (5 bases). The CDR3 contains 16 residues. Per germline, CDR1 SGHNT and CDR2 YYREEE (reference sequence). Trimming stripped 0 bases from V and 0 bases from J, with 9 bases between. In nucleotides, the CDR3 is TGTGCCAGCAGCTTGGCGCCGGGGCCAACTAATGAAAAACTGTTTTTT. Translated, it gives CASSLAPGPTNEKLFF.

This clone was observed a few times. V and J are TRBV28 and TRBJ2-4; D not certain. The CDR3 extends over 13 amino acids. The germline V gene has CDR1 MDHEN and CDR2 SYDVKM. The V gene lost 10 bases and the J gene lost 0 bases, with 10 bases spanning the gap. The CDR3, as DNA: TGTGCCACCAATGACTTAGCCAAAAACATTCAGTACTTC. Translated, it gives CATNDLAKNIQYF.